What follows are 27 T cell receptor beta chains derived from one specimen sequenced in a study of blood T cell repertoires in COVID-19. The table came from immunoSEQ multiplex PCR; TCRdb's copy has only in-frame clones and leaves some out. The sample contains roughly 230,000 clones, about 90% of which appear only once. The sample consisted of peripheral blood. The receptors originated from a woman aged 60-75 years with COVID-19, enrolled during active disease.

This clone was seen more than once but under ten times. This chain joins TRBV20-1 and TRBJ1-6, with TRBD1 matching 7 bases. V lost 3 bases and J lost 10; bases outside the gene matches: 9. CDR1 DFQATT and CDR2 SNEGSKA come from the germline V gene (reference sequence). This CDR3 is built from 14 residues. CDR3 coding DNA: TGCAGTGCTAGTTCCGGGACAGTTATCTCACCCCTCCACTTT. Protein product: CSASSGTVISPLHF.

CDR3 sequence (DNA): TGTGCCAGTAGTATAGCGGGGGGGACCCCCTACAATGAGCAGTTCTTC. Amino acids: CASSIAGGTPYNEQFF. The chain combines TRBV19 with TRBJ2-1; 8 nucleotides align to TRBD2. Germline V gene data show CDR1 as LNHDA and CDR2 as SQIVND (reference sequence). The CDR3 is 16 amino acids. Trimming removed 1 base from V and 2 bases from J; junction bases left unmatched: 4.

The CDR3 DNA reads TGTGCCAGCAGTTACCCGACAGGGTTCTACGAGCAGTACTTC. Translation: CASSYPTGFYEQYF. The rearrangement joins TRBV6-2 or TRBV6-3 to TRBJ2-7, with TRBD1 matching over 7 bases. The germline CDR1 and CDR2 sequences are MNHEY and SVGEGT. The CDR3 sequence is 14 residues long. V lost 2 bases and J lost 3; bases outside the gene matches: 4.

This rearrangement joins TRBV5-5 to TRBJ1-1; a possible D gene is TRBD1 (5 bases). The CDR3 runs 12 residues. V shed 2 bases and J shed 11 bases, with 13 bases lying between them. The germline gives CDR1 SGHKS, CDR2 YYEKEE (reference sequence). The CDR3 region is CASSLGAGQAFF. CDR3 bases: TGTGCCAGCAGCTTAGGTGCAGGGCAGGCTTTCTTT.

The rearrangement uses TRBV11-3 and TRBJ2-3; 13 nucleotides align to TRBD2. Losses at the gene ends were 3 bases for V and 0 bases for J; bases not matched to a gene: 3. The V gene's germline CDR1 is SGHNT and CDR2 YENEEA. This CDR3 is built from 17 residues. The CDR3 DNA sequence: TGTGCCAGCAGCTTTGGGACTAGCGGGGCAAGCACAGATACGCAGTATTTT. It is translated as CASSFGTSGASTDTQYF.

The rearrangement uses TRBV15 and TRBJ1-5; unclear D gene. Per germline, CDR1 LNHNV and CDR2 YYDKDF (reference sequence). The CDR3 contains 18 residues. V gave up 1 base and J gave up 0 bases, with 16 bases separating them. The CDR3 reads CATSRAPLGSHSNQPQHF. Here the CDR3 DNA reads TGTGCCACCAGCAGAGCTCCGCTGGGTAGCCATAGCAATCAGCCCCAGCATTTT. Complete variable domain (other parts from reference TRBV15 and TRBJ1-5): DAMVIQNPRYQVTQFGKPVTLSCSQTLNHNVMYWYQQKSSQAPKLLFHYYDKDFNNEADTPDNFQSRRPNTSFCFLDIRSPGLGDTAMYLCATSRAPLGSHSNQPQHFGDGTRLSIL.

V gene TRBV7-2 combines with J gene TRBJ2-7; D may be TRBD2 (6 bases). The CDR3 length is 14 residues. CDR1 SGHTA and CDR2 FQGNSA come from the germline V gene. Trimming removed 5 bases at V and 3 bases at J, with 14 bases between. This chain's CDR3 is CASSTDGGSYEQYF. Written as DNA, the CDR3 is TGTGCCAGCAGCACGGACGGAGGGAGCTACGAGCAGTACTTC.

This rearrangement joins TRBV5-5 to TRBJ1-2, with a possible D match to TRBD1 (6 bases). Germline V gives CDR1 SGHKS, CDR2 YYEKEE (reference sequence). CDR3 length: 14 amino acids. The ends were cut back, 3 bases at V and 8 bases at J, with 17 bases in the middle. The CDR3 DNA sequence: TGTGCCAGCAGCTCAACCGGGACAACTATGGGCTACACCTTC. Amino acids: CASSSTGTTMGYTF.

The chain employs TRBV10-3 and TRBJ2-2; 10 bases are a match to TRBD2. V lost 0 bases, J lost 5 bases, and 12 bases stayed unmatched. CDR3 length equals 19 residues. Germline CDR1 reads ENHRY; CDR2 reads SYGVKD. The CDR3 loop is CAISESFGLAGVGTGELFF. For the CDR3, the DNA is TGTGCCATCAGTGAGTCGTTTGGGCTAGCGGGGGTCGGAACCGGGGAGCTGTTTTTT.

This clone was detected a few times. The genes are TRBV27 and TRBJ1-1; 7 nucleotides match TRBD1. CDR3 size: 12 residues. V lost 6 bases and J lost 7; bases outside the gene matches: 5. Germline V gene data show CDR1 as MNHEY and CDR2 as SMNVEV (reference sequence). This CDR3 reads CASRHRGGEAFF. In DNA, the CDR3 is TGTGCCAGCAGACACAGGGGAGGTGAAGCTTTCTTT.

This clone was observed a single time. The V call is TRBV19, the J call TRBJ1-1, with D possibly TRBD1 on 6 matching bases. The germline V and J ends were trimmed by 5 bases and 1 base, with 8 bases remaining between them. CDR3 size: 13 residues. Germline CDR1 LNHDA, CDR2 SQIVND (reference sequence). CDR3 DNA sequence: TGTGCCAGTAGTCCAGGGGCGAACACTGAAGCTTTCTTT. Its translation: CASSPGANTEAFF.

CDR3 in DNA: TGCAGCGTTGCTTGGGGGCTAGCCAAAAACATTCAGTACTTC. As protein: CSVAWGLAKNIQYF. The chain carries TRBV29-1 and TRBJ2-4, with a tentative D call TRBD1 (6 bases). The CDR3 loop spans 14 amino acids. Looked up from germline, CDR1 is SQVTM and CDR2 is ANQGSEA. Between the trimmed V and J ends, which lost 4 bases and 0 bases, there was a span of 10 bases.

This clone turned up a few times. The V gene is TRBV19, the J gene TRBJ1-3, with D perhaps matching TRBD1 (5 bases). The length of the CDR3 is 11 residues. From germline, CDR1 is LNHDA and CDR2 SQIVND (reference sequence). The V end was cut by 7 bases, the J end by 8 bases, with 9 bases between. The CDR3 coding sequence is TGTGCCAGTAAACAGGTTGACACCATATATTTT. Its protein is CASKQVDTIYF.

The chain combines TRBV12-3 or TRBV12-4 with TRBJ1-2; 10 bases line up with TRBD1. With V trimmed by 7 bases and J by 8 bases, 4 bases remained unmatched. The length of the CDR3 is 12 residues. Written as DNA, the CDR3 is TGTGCCAGCAAAAGACAGGGGGCCGGCTACACCTTC. Translation gives CASKRQGAGYTF.

This chain connects TRBV15 to TRBJ1-6, with 8 bases aligning to TRBD1. Germline loops: CDR1 LNHNV, CDR2 YYDKDF (reference sequence). The V segment lost 0 bases and the J segment 7 bases; nucleotides outside the gene matches: 2. CDR3 length: 15 residues. As DNA, the CDR3 is TGTGCCACCAGCAGAGAAGGACAGGGAAATTCACCCCTCCACTTT. Protein sequence: CATSREGQGNSPLHF. Complete variable domain (other parts from reference TRBV15 and TRBJ1-6): DAMVIQNPRYQVTQFGKPVTLSCSQTLNHNVMYWYQQKSSQAPKLLFHYYDKDFNNEADTPDNFQSRRPNTSFCFLDIRSPGLGDTAMYLCATSREGQGNSPLHFGNGTRLTVT.

The rearrangement links TRBV7-2 to TRBJ1-5; D is ambiguous. Germline CDR1 and CDR2: SGHTA and FQGNSA. V lost 4 bases to trimming and J lost 9 bases, with 10 bases between them. This CDR3 has 12 amino acids. Here the CDR3 DNA reads TGTGCCAGCAGCTACGTGTCCGGGCCCCAGCATTTT. The encoded protein is CASSYVSGPQHF.

The chain is built from TRBV5-4 and TRBJ1-1; the D is unclear. The CDR3 runs to 11 residues. The germline V gene encodes CDR1 SGHNT and CDR2 YYREEE (reference sequence). V shed 2 bases and J shed 5 bases, with 4 bases lying between them. The CDR3 region has the DNA TGTGCCAGCAGCTTCCGTACTGAAGCTTTCTTT. Residues: CASSFRTEAFF.

The V gene is TRBV6-5, the J gene TRBJ1-6; D might be TRBD1 (6 bases). V was pared by 6 bases and J by 8 bases, with 11 bases between. Germline-derived CDR1 and CDR2 are MNHEY and SVGAGI. The CDR3 is made up of 13 amino acids. CDR3 in amino acids: CASRPNRDSPLHF. CDR3 nucleotide sequence: TGTGCCAGCAGACCCAACAGGGATTCACCCCTCCACTTT.

This clone has only one observation. The V and J genes are TRBV3-1 (or the pseudogene TRBV3-2) and TRBJ1-2; TRBD1 is a possible D gene (6 bases). The germline CDR1 and CDR2 sequences are LGHDT and YNNKEL (reference sequence). This CDR3 contains 13 residues. V shed 6 bases and J shed 7 bases, with 15 bases lying between them. This CDR3 reads CASRPTGWVGYTF. CDR3 nucleotides: TGTGCCAGCAGACCTACAGGGTGGGTTGGCTACACCTTC.

The chain couples TRBV25-1 to TRBJ1-6; 9 bases match TRBD1. CDR1 is MGHDK and CDR2 is SYGVNS in the germline V gene. J was trimmed by 7 bases and V by 8 bases; bases with no gene match: 0. CDR3 length: 12 residues. CDR3 loop: CASGQGNSPLHF. The DNA of the CDR3 is TGTGCCAGCGGACAGGGGAATTCACCCCTCCACTTT.

V gene TRBV11-1 combines with J gene TRBJ1-1, with D possibly TRBD1 on 6 matching bases. Germline CDR1 is SGHAT and CDR2 is FQDESV (reference sequence). V was pared by 0 bases and J by 0 bases, with 14 bases between. The CDR3 runs to 17 residues. In DNA form, the CDR3 reads TGTGCCAGCAGCTTAGCGCGAGGACAGTTCATGAACACTGAAGCTTTCTTT. This sequence encodes CASSLARGQFMNTEAFF.

About this clone itself: Germline and junction disagree at one end, which may indicate a read error. The chain has TRBV5-4 and TRBJ1-1; D may be TRBD1 (5 bases). Germline CDR1 reads SGHNT; CDR2 reads YYREEE (reference sequence). This CDR3 has 14 residues. CDR3 DNA: TGTGCCAGCAGCTTAGGCAGGGTGAATACTGAAGCTTTCTTT. The encoded protein is CASSLGRVNTEAFF.

The gene calls are TRBV6-2 or TRBV6-3 and TRBJ2-7; 7 bases line up with TRBD1. The V gene's germline CDR1 is MNHEY and CDR2 SVGEGT. The CDR3 runs to 16 residues. Trimming at V came to 4 bases and at J to 6 bases, leaving 15 bases not matched to a gene. The CDR3 sequence: CASSWDSQPPPLEQYF. CDR3 DNA: TGTGCCAGCAGTTGGGACAGCCAACCCCCCCCGCTCGAGCAGTACTTC.

The chain carries TRBV19 and TRBJ2-2, with no clear D. The germline V and J ends were trimmed by 3 bases and 6 bases, with 8 bases remaining between them. This CDR3 spans 13 amino acids. Germline V CDR1 and CDR2: LNHDA, SQIVND (reference sequence). This CDR3 is CASSMARPGELFF. CDR3 sequence (DNA): TGTGCCAGTAGTATGGCCCGTCCCGGGGAGCTGTTTTTT.

The rearrangement uses TRBV25-1 and TRBJ1-2, with TRBD1 matching 7 bases. J was trimmed by 3 bases and V by 1 base; bases with no gene match: 2. Germline loops: CDR1 MGHDK, CDR2 SYGVNS. The CDR3 has 14 residues. The CDR3 DNA reads TGTGCCAGCAGTGAATTTGGGACAGACTATGGCTACACCTTC. This encodes CASSEFGTDYGYTF.

The chain joins TRBV7-2 to TRBJ2-5, with TRBD1 matching 8 bases. The CDR3 contains 13 residues. The germline V gene encodes CDR1 SGHTA and CDR2 FQGNSA. J gave up 3 bases and V 8 bases, and 5 bases lay outside the gene matches. CDR3 sequence (DNA): TGTGCCAGCGCAGGGGGCTCAAAAGAGACCCAGTACTTC. Protein sequence: CASAGGSKETQYF. Based on the CDR3 plus reference TRBV7-2 and TRBJ2-5, the full variable domain is GAGVSQSPSNKVTEKGKDVELRCDPISGHTALYWYRQSLGQGLEFLIYFQGNSAPDKSGLPSDRFSAERTGGSVSTLTIQRTQQEDSAVYLCASAGGSKETQYFGPGTRLLVL.

The V and J genes are TRBV18 and TRBJ2-7; D perhaps matches TRBD1 (5 bases). Per germline, CDR1 KGHSH and CDR2 LQKENI. Trimming took off 3 bases at V and 0 bases at J, with 15 bases between the two ends. This CDR3 is built from 16 residues. CDR3 nucleotide sequence: TGTGCCAGCTCACCGAACCTCCAGGGTAGCTCCTACGAGCAGTACTTC. This encodes CASSPNLQGSSYEQYF.